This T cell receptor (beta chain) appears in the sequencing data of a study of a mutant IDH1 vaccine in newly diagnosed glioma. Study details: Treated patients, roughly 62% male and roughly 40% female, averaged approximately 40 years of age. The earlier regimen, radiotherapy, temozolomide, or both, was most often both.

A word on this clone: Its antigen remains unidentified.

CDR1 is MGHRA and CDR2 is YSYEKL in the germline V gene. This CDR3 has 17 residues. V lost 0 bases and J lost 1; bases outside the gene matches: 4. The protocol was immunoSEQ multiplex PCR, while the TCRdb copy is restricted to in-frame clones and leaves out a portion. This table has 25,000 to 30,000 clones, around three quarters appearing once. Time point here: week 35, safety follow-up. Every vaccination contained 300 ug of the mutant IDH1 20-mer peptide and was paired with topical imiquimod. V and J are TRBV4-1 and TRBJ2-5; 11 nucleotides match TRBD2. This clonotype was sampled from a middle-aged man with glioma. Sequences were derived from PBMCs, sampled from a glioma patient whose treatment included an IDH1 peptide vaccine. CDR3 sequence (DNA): TGCGCCAGCAGCCAAGACACTAGCGGGAGATCCCAAGAGACCCAGTACTTC. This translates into CASSQDTSGRSQETQYF.